Reported below is one T cell receptor (beta chain). The data are from a study of T cell changes during pregnancy in multiple sclerosis. This table comes from immunoSEQ multiplex PCR, and its TCRdb copy is limited to in-frame clones, with some not included. This repertoire shows 55,000 to 80,000 clones, approximately 94% found once; its top ten account for about 0.5%. The CDR3 spans 18 residues. V lost 5 bases, J lost 5 bases, and 13 bases stayed unmatched. The germline CDR1 and CDR2 sequences are LGHNA and YNFKEQ. The receptor's source is a female donor with multiple sclerosis, enrolled in a pregnancy study. The sample in question was peripheral blood, obtained in the third trimester of pregnancy. The chain combines TRBV4-2 with TRBJ2-1; the match to TRBD1 covers 12 bases. CDR3 in DNA: TGTGCCAGCAGCTCCGGGACAGGGGGCGCGAGACTGGACAATGAGCAGTTCTTC. This sequence encodes CASSSGTGGARLDNEQFF.